A selection of T cell receptor beta chains follows, all from one sample in a study of blood T cell repertoires in COVID-19. The table came from immunoSEQ multiplex PCR; TCRdb's copy has only in-frame clones and leaves some out. The table includes about 290,000 clones, 70% to 90% detected once. The sequenced material came from peripheral blood. The receptor source for this set is a woman in her fifties or sixties with active or convalescent COVID-19. Both conserved end residues are part of each CDR3. Fields, in order: D gene, V gene, clone size, J gene, CDR3 protein, CDR3 DNA. The D gene is left open where the match is weak. A row's size may be missing; if present it is once, few, many or a size class.

>NA|TRBV9|NA|TRBJ1-4
CASSVGGANEKLFF
TGTGCCAGCAGCGTAGGTGGGGCGAATGAAAAACTGTTTTTT
>NA|TRBV6-5|NA|TRBJ1-5
CASTYSGAGNQPQHF
TGTGCCAGCACCTATTCAGGGGCTGGCAATCAGCCCCAGCATTTT
>NA|TRBV7-9|NA|TRBJ1-2
CASSPGLLNYGYTF
TGTGCCAGCAGCCCGGGACTACTTAACTATGGCTACACCTTC
>NA|TRBV7-6|NA|TRBJ1-5
CASSLVVDSDLHF
TGTGCCAGCAGCTTAGTAGTGGACAGTGATTTGCATTTT
>TRBD2|TRBV2|few|TRBJ2-3
CASDTDGTSGSGSTDTQYF
TGTGCCAGCGATACCGATGGGACTAGCGGGAGCGGTAGCACAGATACGCAGTATTTT
>NA|TRBV19|NA|TRBJ2-1
CASSSLKGDEQFF
TGTGCCAGTAGTAGTCTCAAGGGGGATGAGCAGTTCTTC
>NA|TRBV3-1/TRBV3-2|NA|TRBJ1-1
CASSHLTGQGEAFF
TGTGCCAGCAGCCACCTTACAGGGCAGGGTGAAGCTTTCTTT
>TRBD1|TRBV5-1|NA|TRBJ1-4
CASSLGGQGNEKLFF
TGCGCCAGCAGCTTGGGGGGACAGGGAAATGAAAAACTGTTTTTT
>NA|TRBV9|NA|TRBJ2-1
CASSLERYNEQFF
TGTGCCAGCAGCCTCGAGCGGTACAATGAGCAGTTCTTC
>NA|TRBV11-2|NA|TRBJ1-1
CASSLVGVRTEAFF
TGTGCCAGCAGCTTAGTCGGGGTGCGGACTGAAGCTTTCTTT
>TRBD2|TRBV19|NA|TRBJ2-7
CASSMRGGTATYEQYF
TGTGCCAGTAGTATGCGGGGGGGGACAGCCACCTACGAGCAGTACTTC
>TRBD2|TRBV10-1|NA|TRBJ2-1
CASSDSGRASNEQFF
TGCGCCAGCAGTGACAGCGGGAGGGCCTCGAATGAGCAGTTCTTC
>TRBD2|TRBV4-1|NA|TRBJ2-5
CASSHGSSGRVSQETQYF
TGCGCCAGCAGCCACGGCTCTAGCGGGAGGGTGAGCCAAGAGACCCAGTACTTC
>NA|TRBV6-4|NA|TRBJ1-5
CASTCSGRGSNQPQHF
TGTGCCAGCACCTGTAGTGGCAGGGGCTCCAATCAGCCCCAGCATTTT
>NA|TRBV4-1|NA|TRBJ2-7
CASSLGAGLREQYF
TGCGCCAGCAGCCTCGGTGCAGGGTTGAGGGAGCAGTACTTC
>NA|TRBV7-9|NA|TRBJ1-4
CASSLSQSNEKLFF
TGTGCCAGCAGCTTATCCCAGTCAAATGAAAAACTGTTTTTT
>NA|TRBV25-1|few|TRBJ1-2
CASSEGRVTSNYGYTF
TGTGCCAGCAGTGAAGGCAGGGTTACCTCTAACTATGGCTACACCTTC
>NA|TRBV30|once|TRBJ2-7
CAWSVLQGFDEQYF
TGTGCCTGGAGTGTACTACAGGGATTTGACGAGCAGTACTTC
>NA|TRBV2|NA|TRBJ2-2
CASSDRAITGELFF
TGTGCCAGCAGTGACAGGGCGATCACCGGGGAGCTGTTTTTT
>TRBD2|TRBV29-1|NA|TRBJ2-3
CSVALAVSTDTQYF
TGCAGCGTTGCGCTAGCGGTGAGCACAGATACGCAGTATTTT
>TRBD2|TRBV9|NA|TRBJ2-3
CASSALRASGTTDTQYF
TGTGCCAGCAGCGCCTTGAGGGCTAGCGGTACTACAGATACGCAGTATTTT
>TRBD1|TRBV9|NA|TRBJ1-1
CASSPRTGGNTEAFF
TGTGCCAGCAGCCCTCGGACAGGCGGGAACACTGAGGCTTTCTTT
>TRBD2|TRBV5-1|NA|TRBJ2-2
CASSPGTRGTGELFF
TGCGCCAGCAGCCCCGGGACTAGGGGGACCGGGGAGCTGTTTTTT
>NA|TRBV11-2|NA|TRBJ1-2
CASSRGQLLYGYTF
TGTGCCAGCAGCCGAGGACAGCTTCTCTATGGCTACACCTTC
>NA|TRBV7-9|NA|TRBJ1-5
CASSPRRGGGYSNQPQHF
TGTGCCAGCAGCCCCCGTCGGGGAGGGGGGTATAGCAATCAGCCCCAGCATTTT
>TRBD1|TRBV7-3|NA|TRBJ2-1
CASSSTTGAGYNEQFF
TGTGCCAGCAGCTCCACGACAGGGGCGGGCTACAATGAGCAGTTCTTC
>NA|TRBV23-1|NA|TRBJ1-5
CASSQATEYSNQPQHF
TGCGCCAGCAGTCAAGCGACGGAGTATAGCAATCAGCCCCAGCATTTT
>NA|TRBV27|NA|TRBJ1-2
CASSLTANYGYTF
TGTGCCAGCAGTTTGACAGCCAACTATGGCTACACCTTC